A selection of T cell receptor beta chains follows, all from one sample in a study of blood T cell repertoires in COVID-19. Assay used: immunoSEQ multiplex PCR; TCRdb lists only in-frame clones, some missing. The table records roughly 290,000 clones, approximately 90% of them present only once. What was sequenced was peripheral blood. The receptors come from a woman aged 30 to 39 with COVID-19, enrolled during active disease. Both conserved end residues are part of each CDR3. A D gene is named only where the DNA matches it firmly. Some rows mark clone size as missing; the rest say once, few, many or name a class of expanded clone.

j_call	clone_size	v_call	d_call	cdr3_nt	cdr3_aa
TRBJ2-7	.	TRBV27	.	TGTGCCAGCAGTTTACTAGCAGGCCTCGAGCAGTACTTC	CASSLLAGLEQYF
TRBJ1-1	.	TRBV6-5	.	TGTGCCAGCAGCGGCGGGTGGGCTGCTGCTTTCTTT	CASSGGWAAAFF
TRBJ1-5	.	TRBV6-5	TRBD1	TGTGCCAGCACCGTTGGACAGGGCACTAGGCAGCCCCAGCATTTT	CASTVGQGTRQPQHF
TRBJ1-5	.	TRBV6-5	.	TGTGCCAGCACCGATGTCCAGGCAGCCCAGCATTTT	CASTDVQAAQHF
TRBJ2-3	.	TRBV24-1	TRBD2	TGTGCCACCAGTGATCGGACTAGCGGGGATAGCACAGATACGCAGTATTTT	CATSDRTSGDSTDTQYF
TRBJ1-6	few	TRBV9	.	TGTGCCAGCAGCGTAGAACGACTGGGTAATTCACCCCTCCACTTT	CASSVERLGNSPLHF
TRBJ2-7	.	TRBV7-2	.	TGTGCCAGCAGCTTTGCCGGGGGAGTGTACGAGCAGTACTTC	CASSFAGGVYEQYF
TRBJ2-5	.	TRBV24-1	.	TGTGCCACCAGTGAAGGGGCCAAGGGAAGGGGGGAGACCCAGTACTTC	CATSEGAKGRGETQYF
TRBJ2-5	.	TRBV27	.	TGTGCCAGCAGTTTAAGAGGCCAAGAGACCCAGTACTTC	CASSLRGQETQYF
TRBJ1-1	.	TRBV7-8	.	TGTGCCAGCAGCCCATACTCATCGAACACTGAAGCTTTCTTT	CASSPYSSNTEAFF
TRBJ1-4	.	TRBV12-2	.	TGTGCAAGTCGCTTAGCCACCTCAGGGGAAGGTAATGAAAAACTGTTTTTT	CASRLATSGEGNEKLFF
TRBJ1-2	.	TRBV4-1	.	TGCGCCAGCAGCCAAGAGGCTACGACGCACGCTTTACTTACTTCGGGTGGCTACACCTTC	CASSQEATTHALLTSGGYTF
TRBJ2-5	.	TRBV28	.	TGTGCCAGCCTCGGGGGTCCGGGGACCCAGTACTTC	CASLGGPGTQYF
TRBJ2-4	.	TRBV18	TRBD1	TGTGCCAGCTCACCCCTAGTTCCGACAGGGAACCAAAACATTCAGTACTTC	CASSPLVPTGNQNIQYF
TRBJ2-2	.	TRBV10-3	.	TGTGCCATCAGGGCCCCTCCCGCGAACACCGGGGAGCTGTTTTTT	CAIRAPPANTGELFF
TRBJ1-2	.	TRBV6-5	.	TGTGCCAGCGGCCTAGGCTCGGGCTATGGCTACACCTTC	CASGLGSGYGYTF
TRBJ1-5	.	TRBV19	.	TGTGCCAGTAGTCCTAGGGGGTACGGTTCACATCAGCCCCAGCATTTT	CASSPRGYGSHQPQHF
TRBJ1-1	once	TRBV30	TRBD1	TGTGCCTGGAGTGGGGACAGGGGAGGGACTGAAGCTTTCTTT	CAWSGDRGGTEAFF
TRBJ2-5	.	TRBV6-2/TRBV6-3	TRBD2	TGTGCCAGCAGTTCCGAAGATAGCGGGAGTGAAGAGACCCAGTACTTC	CASSSEDSGSEETQYF
TRBJ2-7	few	TRBV6-6	TRBD2	TGTGCCAGCAGTTACGGGACTAGCGGGAGTTACGAGCAGTACTTC	CASSYGTSGSYEQYF
TRBJ1-1	once	TRBV7-2	.	TGTGCCAGCAGCCCGGGACAATCGAACACTGAAGCTTTCTTT	CASSPGQSNTEAFF
TRBJ2-7	.	TRBV4-3	.	TGCGCCAGCAGCCAAGATACAGATAACTACGAGCAGTACTTC	CASSQDTDNYEQYF
TRBJ2-7	.	TRBV11-3	.	TGTGCCAGCAGCTCAAACTCCTACGAGCAGTACTTC	CASSSNSYEQYF
TRBJ1-2	.	TRBV7-2	.	TGTGCCAGCAGCCCTACGGGGATCAACTATGGCTACACCTTC	CASSPTGINYGYTF
TRBJ1-5	once	TRBV15	.	TGTGCCACCAGCCTAAGACAGACCAATCAGCCCCAGCATTTT	CATSLRQTNQPQHF
TRBJ2-2	.	TRBV5-4	TRBD2	TGTGCCAGCAGCTTGCAGCTAGCGGGGACCGGGGAGCTGTTTTTT	CASSLQLAGTGELFF
TRBJ2-7	.	TRBV28	TRBD1	TGTGCCAGCAGTTTATGGTCAGGGGGCTCCTACGAGCAGTACTTC	CASSLWSGGSYEQYF
TRBJ2-1	.	TRBV6-5	.	TGTGCCAGCAGTCTGGCAGGTGAGCAGTTCTTC	CASSLAGEQFF
TRBJ2-2	.	TRBV5-6	.	TGTGCCAGCAGCTTGGGTACAGGGTGGACGTACACCGGGGAGCTGTTTTTT	CASSLGTGWTYTGELFF
TRBJ1-1	.	TRBV25-1	TRBD1	TGTGCCAGCAGTGAACTGAACAGGGGATACACTGAAGCTTTCTTT	CASSELNRGYTEAFF
TRBJ2-2	.	TRBV6-5	TRBD1	TGTGCCAGCAGTCCCCTTCGGGACAGCGGAGAGCTGTTTTTT	CASSPLRDSGELFF
TRBJ2-1	.	TRBV25-1	.	TGTGCCAGCAGTGAATCTGCGAGCACCTACAATGAGCAGTTCTTC	CASSESASTYNEQFF